What follows are 5 T cell receptor beta chains derived from one specimen sequenced in a study of graft-versus-host responses after intestinal transplantation. These TCRs' antigens remain unknown. Method: immunoSEQ multiplex PCR; TCRdb's copy keeps in-frame clones and lacks some. The table has roughly 38,000 clones, 93% seen once. Sample: unstimulated CD8+ T cells sorted from spleen or lymph node cells, taken before transplant. The receptors derive from a human donor who was the organ donor for an intestinal transplant.

The chain is built from TRBV29-1 and TRBJ2-7; no clear D gene. The CDR3 totals 12 residues. Trimming removed 4 bases from V and 5 bases from J, with 12 bases in between. Germline CDR1 SQVTM, CDR2 ANQGSEA. The CDR3 DNA reads TGCAGCGTTGGGGCTAGTGGGAACGAGCAGTACTTC. Protein sequence: CSVGASGNEQYF.

This chain joins TRBV5-5 and TRBJ1-5; no definite D call. The CDR3 sequence is 13 residues long. The V end was cut by 4 bases, the J end by 5 bases, with 10 bases between. Germline V gives CDR1 SGHKS, CDR2 YYEKEE (reference sequence). This CDR3 is CASSVKTDQPQHF. CDR3 in DNA: TGTGCCAGCAGCGTAAAAACAGATCAGCCCCAGCATTTT.

This chain uses TRBV10-3 with TRBJ2-2; D ambiguous. The CDR3 sequence is 11 residues long. Germline CDR1 reads ENHRY; CDR2 reads SYGVKD. Between the trimmed V and J ends, which lost 8 bases and 4 bases, there was a span of 5 bases. The chain's CDR3 is CAIRLTGELFF. In DNA, the CDR3 is TGTGCCATCCGACTCACCGGGGAGCTGTTTTTT.

The chain has TRBV2 and TRBJ2-4; 7 bases line up with TRBD1. Looked up from germline, CDR1 is SNHLY and CDR2 is FYNNEI. The junction had 4 bases not matched to a gene; V was cut back by 2 bases and J by 0 bases. This CDR3 has 16 residues. In nucleotides, the CDR3 is TGTGCCAGCAGTGAAAGGGGACAGATAGCCAAAAACATTCAGTACTTC. The encoded protein is CASSERGQIAKNIQYF.

V gene TRBV27 combines with J gene TRBJ2-6; the match to TRBD2 covers 9 bases. Trimming removed 6 bases from V and 2 bases from J; junction bases left unmatched: 2. CDR3 size: 15 residues. From germline, CDR1 is MNHEY and CDR2 SMNVEV (reference sequence). CDR3 DNA: TGTGCCAGCAGCCTAGCGGGACCTGGGGCCAACGTCCTGACTTTC. As protein: CASSLAGPGANVLTF.